The 31 T cell receptor beta chains below were found in one sample sequenced in a study of T cells in Graves' hyperthyroidism and ophthalmopathy (dated by TCRdb to between 2019 and 2020). Libraries were constructed by multiplex PCR. Instrument used: Illumina HiSeq 2000. The TCR beta CDR3 regions were amplified from the RNA transcripts. For the first round of RT-PCR on the TCR CDR3, the HTBI primer set was used together with the Qiagen OneStep RT-PCR kit. TCRdb itself trimmed the public reads at Q25 with fastp, ran MiXCR and retained productive beta chains. A single entry per CDR3 protein holds the most common genes and DNA from its merged rows. The sample yields about 360,000 distinct CDR3 sequences; 19% were counted once. Clones ranked in the top ten supply around 4% of the sample. Input material: blood. The receptors originated from a woman aged 18-35 years with Graves' hyperthyroidism.

This clonotype was found many times. The chain has TRBV7-3 and TRBJ1-2; D is perhaps TRBD1 (5 bases). Trimming took off 5 bases at V and 7 bases at J, with 14 bases between the two ends. Germline CDR1 and CDR2: SGHTA and FQGTGA. The CDR3 totals 13 residues. In nucleotides, the CDR3 is TGTGCCAGCAGCGATGACAGAGTTACTGGCTACACCTTC. Its protein is CASSDDRVTGYTF.

This clonotype was observed at least ten times. This sequence joins TRBV2 and TRBJ2-7, with TRBD1 as a possible D gene (6 bases). The germline gives CDR1 SNHLY, CDR2 FYNNEI. CDR3 length equals 14 residues. Trimming left V 6 bases short and J 6 bases short, with 18 bases between. The CDR3 is CASSAGTKVTEQYF. DNA for the CDR3: TGTGCCAGCAGCGCCGGGACAAAGGTCACCGAGCAGTACTTC.

This clonotype was detected many times. J is TRBJ2-5 and V is TRBV2; D is possibly TRBD2 (6 bases). V lost 9 bases to trimming and J lost 5 bases, with 13 bases between them. The length of the CDR3 is 12 residues. Germline V gene sequence: CDR1 SNHLY, CDR2 FYNNEI. The CDR3 nucleotides read TGTGCCAGAGGAGGGGTGGGGGAGACCCAGTACTTC. Translating it yields CARGGVGETQYF.

This clonotype appeared many times. V usage is TRBV20-1 and J usage is TRBJ2-5, with 13 positions matching TRBD2. The CDR3 is made up of 16 amino acids. CDR1 DFQATT and CDR2 SNEGSKA come from the germline V gene (reference sequence). The V segment lost 3 bases and the J segment 7 bases; nucleotides outside the gene matches: 11. CDR3 coding DNA: TGCAGTGCTAGTCCTACTAGCGGGGGGGCTCTTTTGACCCAGTACTTC. Protein product: CSASPTSGGALLTQYF.

Many counts were recorded for this clonotype. J is TRBJ2-7 and V is TRBV27, with D possibly being TRBD1 (6 bases). CDR1 is MNHEY and CDR2 is SMNVEV in the germline V gene (reference sequence). This CDR3 spans 15 amino acids. Between the trimmed V and J ends, which lost 2 bases and 5 bases, there was a span of 16 bases. This chain's CDR3 is CASSLTPHRDHEQYF. For the CDR3, the DNA is TGTGCCAGCAGTTTAACTCCCCACAGGGACCACGAGCAGTACTTC.

This clonotype was seen at least ten times. This chain uses TRBV2 with TRBJ1-2; no clear D. The CDR3 covers 15 residues. The V and J ends lost 6 bases and 4 bases respectively, with 18 bases between them. Germline lookup yields CDR1 SNHLY and CDR2 FYNNEI. Here the CDR3 DNA reads TGTGCCAGCAGCGCCGGGCAGCACCTCCTCTATGGCTACACCTTC. This translates into CASSAGQHLLYGYTF.

This clonotype was seen a few times. This chain joins TRBV5-4 and TRBJ1-2; unclear D gene. Trimming pared 3 bases from V and 2 bases from J, leaving 20 bases between. Looked up from germline, CDR1 is SGHNT and CDR2 is YYREEE (reference sequence). The CDR3 spans 17 residues. CDR3 in amino acids: CASSSRIGSTRNYGYTF. The CDR3 bases are TGTGCCAGCAGCTCCCGAATCGGGTCAACCCGCAACTATGGCTACACCTTC.

J is TRBJ2-5 and V is TRBV7-9; 8 nucleotides line up with TRBD1. Trimming at V came to 6 bases and at J to 5 bases, leaving 11 bases not matched to a gene. The CDR3 has 15 residues. Germline V gene sequence: CDR1 SEHNR, CDR2 FQNEAQ (reference sequence). DNA of the CDR3: TGTGCCAGCAGTTTAAGGGCAGGGGGCCTGGAGACCCAGTACTTC. It is translated as CASSLRAGGLETQYF.

This chain links TRBV25-1 with TRBJ1-1, with 9 bases fitting TRBD1. The CDR3 has 12 residues. Trimming removed 7 bases from V and 8 bases from J; junction bases left unmatched: 5. Germline values: CDR1 MGHDK, CDR2 SYGVNS. CDR3 nucleotide sequence: TGTGCCAGCAAATCCGGGACAGGGGAAGCTTTCTTT. Residues: CASKSGTGEAFF.

This clonotype was counted at least ten times. The rearrangement uses TRBV15 and TRBJ2-4, with D hard to call. The CDR3 has 16 residues. CDR1 and CDR2 (germline): LNHNV, YYDKDF (reference sequence). V was cut by 0 bases and J by 1 base, with 10 bases left in between. The CDR3 region is CATSRDSSWAKNIQYF. CDR3 sequence (DNA): TGTGCCACCAGCAGAGATAGCAGTTGGGCCAAAAACATTCAGTACTTC.

The sample holds many counts of this clonotype. The V gene is TRBV11-2, the J gene TRBJ2-5; the D gene is possibly TRBD2 (5 bases). This CDR3 region has 13 residues. V was pared by 5 bases and J by 5 bases, with 12 bases between. Germline V gene data show CDR1 as SGHAT and CDR2 as FQNNGV. The CDR3 DNA sequence: TGTGCCAGCAGCCCCCTAGCAATGGAGACCCAGTACTTC. Translated: CASSPLAMETQYF.

This clonotype was counted ten times or more. This chain joins TRBV10-3 and TRBJ1-5; 9 bases are a match to TRBD1. Germline loops: CDR1 ENHRY, CDR2 SYGVKD. CDR3 length equals 15 residues. With 6 bases clipped from V and 7 bases from J, the junction kept 10 bases outside the gene matches. In DNA, the CDR3 is TGTGCCATCAGCAAACAGGGGGCGGGAGACCAGCCCCAGCATTTT. Its translation is CAISKQGAGDQPQHF.

At least ten counts were recorded for this clonotype. CDR3 in amino acids: CASSFYREAYEQYF. In DNA, the CDR3 is TGTGCCAGCAGTTTTTATAGGGAAGCCTACGAGCAGTACTTC. The V call is TRBV6-2 or TRBV6-3, the J call TRBJ2-7; no firm D call. The CDR3 has 14 amino acids. Germline assignment: CDR1 MNHEY and CDR2 SVGEGT. With 4 bases removed from V and 2 bases from J, the gap between germline ends came to 12 bases.

This clonotype appeared many times. The CDR3 loop reads CASSLMASGEAFF. Written as DNA, the CDR3 is TGTGCCAGCAGTTTAATGGCTAGCGGTGAAGCTTTCTTT. The V gene is TRBV12-3 or TRBV12-4, the J gene TRBJ1-1; D not certain. V was clipped by 2 bases and J by 7 bases, with 11 bases between them. CDR3 length: 13 amino acids.

The V and J genes are TRBV5-1 and TRBJ1-1, with D possibly being TRBD1 (5 bases). Germline V gene data show CDR1 as SGHRS and CDR2 as YFSETQ. The CDR3 spans 13 residues. Trimming pared 4 bases from V and 4 bases from J, leaving 11 bases between. The CDR3 loop reads CASSPAGFTEAFF. The DNA for the CDR3 is TGCGCCAGCAGCCCCGCAGGGTTCACTGAAGCTTTCTTT. Using reference TRBV5-1 and TRBJ1-1 for the parts outside the CDR3, the full variable domain is KAGVTQTPRYLIKTRGQQVTLSCSPISGHRSVSWYQQTPGQGLQFLFEYFSETQRNKGNFPGRFSGRQFSNSRSEMNVSTLELGDSALYLCASSPAGFTEAFFGQGTRLTVV.

This clonotype was recorded many times. V usage is TRBV7-8 and J usage is TRBJ1-3, with D uncertain. This CDR3 region has 15 residues. The ends were cut back, 0 bases at V and 4 bases at J, with 10 bases in the middle. In germline, CDR1 is SGHVS, CDR2 FQNEAQ. CDR3 sequence (DNA): TGTGCCAGCAGCTTAGCTCCCGGCCTGGGAAACACCATATATTTT. It encodes CASSLAPGLGNTIYF.

This clonotype was counted ten times or more. The chain is built from TRBV12-3 or TRBV12-4 and TRBJ2-4; maybe TRBD1 (5 bases). CDR3 length: 13 residues. Trimming shortened V by 7 bases and J by 2 bases, and 9 bases separated the two germline ends. The DNA for the CDR3 is TGTGCCAGCAACCAGGGTACCAAAAACATTCAGTACTTC. The encoded protein is CASNQGTKNIQYF.

In this sample, this clonotype turned up many times. The gene calls are TRBV5-1 and TRBJ2-5; 12 nucleotides agree with TRBD2. This CDR3 region has 16 residues. V dropped 5 bases and J dropped 1; count of bases not matched to a gene: 6. Germline V lookup: CDR1 SGHRS, CDR2 YFSETQ. The CDR3 nucleotides are TGCGCCAGCAGTTGGGCTAGCGGGGGGGGCCAAGAGACCCAGTACTTC. Protein: CASSWASGGGQETQYF.

Points on this clonotype: This may be a read error: a much more frequent sequence differs by one nucleotide. V usage is TRBV24-1 and J usage is TRBJ2-7; TRBD1 matches at 8 bases. The germline V gene has CDR1 KGHDR and CDR2 SFDVKD. The CDR3 is 15 amino acids. The CDR3 region is CATSDFTGGIDEQCF. CDR3 nucleotide sequence: TGTGCCACCAGTGATTTTACAGGGGGAATCGACGAGCAGTGCTTC.

This clonotype has ten or more counts. The V gene is TRBV11-2, the J gene TRBJ1-3, with D perhaps TRBD1 (5 bases). Germline assignment: CDR1 SGHAT and CDR2 FQNNGV. V lost 10 bases and J 2 bases, leaving 15 bases between the germline ends. This CDR3 is built from 14 residues. In DNA, the CDR3 is TGTGCCACCTCGACAGCCTCCACTGGAAACACCATATATTTT. The encoded protein is CATSTASTGNTIYF.

This clonotype was picked up many times. The genes are TRBV12-3 or TRBV12-4 and TRBJ1-2, with D tentatively TRBD1 (5 bases). Trimming stripped 8 bases from V and 4 bases from J, with 11 bases between. CDR3 size: 12 residues. As DNA, the CDR3 is TGTGCCAGCCGTCCGGGGGGCTATGGCTACACCTTC. This gives the protein CASRPGGYGYTF.

This clonotype showed up many times. V usage is TRBV29-1 and J usage is TRBJ1-1; possibly TRBD1 for D (5 bases). This CDR3 comprises 14 residues. The germline gives CDR1 SQVTM, CDR2 ANQGSEA. V was shortened by 3 bases and J by 1 base, with 12 bases between the two germline ends. In DNA, the CDR3 is TGCAGCGTTGATCGAGGGACGGGGAACACTGAAGCTTTCTTT. It yields the protein CSVDRGTGNTEAFF.

The rearrangement uses TRBV9 and TRBJ2-7; a weak D match, TRBD1 (5 bases). The CDR3 contains 17 residues. Trimming took off 0 bases at V and 2 bases at J, with 18 bases between the two ends. Germline loops: CDR1 SGDLS, CDR2 YYNGEE. The CDR3 region is CASSVGGGEQAAYEQYF. The CDR3 DNA follows: TGTGCCAGCAGCGTAGGAGGTGGCGAACAGGCGGCCTACGAGCAGTACTTC. Using reference TRBV9 and TRBJ2-7 for the parts outside the CDR3, the full variable domain is DSGVTQTPKHLITATGQRVTLRCSPRSGDLSVYWYQQSLDQGLQFLIQYYNGEERAKGNILERFSAQQFPDLHSELNLSSLELGDSALYFCASSVGGGEQAAYEQYFGPGTRLTVT.

This clonotype has a count of ten or more. The chain uses TRBV7-6 and TRBJ2-5, with D possibly TRBD2 on 6 matching bases. The CDR3 is 14 residues long. The ends were cut back, 1 base at V and 5 bases at J, with 11 bases in the middle. In germline, CDR1 is SGHVS, CDR2 FNYEAQ. CDR3 nucleotide sequence: TGTGCCAGCAGCTTAGTGGAGGGCTGGGAGACCCAGTACTTC. This sequence encodes CASSLVEGWETQYF.

Only a few counts were recorded for this clonotype. The chain carries TRBV5-1 and TRBJ2-5, with TRBD2 matching over 14 bases. The CDR3 totals 18 residues. The V gene end was trimmed by 1 base and the J gene end by 1 base; junction bases not matched to a gene: 6. CDR1 is SGHRS and CDR2 is YFSETQ in the germline V gene. The CDR3, as DNA: TGCGCCAGCAGCTTGCAGACTAGCGGGGGGGTAACCCAAGAGACCCAGTACTTC. This encodes CASSLQTSGGVTQETQYF.

This clonotype appeared many times. The rearrangement joins TRBV11-2 to TRBJ2-4; maybe TRBD2 (5 bases). The V gene lost 6 bases and the J gene lost 0 bases, with 18 bases spanning the gap. Germline lookup yields CDR1 SGHAT and CDR2 FQNNGV. CDR3 length equals 17 residues. The DNA for the CDR3 is TGTGCCAGCAGTCGGACGGGAAACCTGCTAGCCAAAAACATTCAGTACTTC. Translating it yields CASSRTGNLLAKNIQYF. Full variable domain (rest looked up from reference TRBV11-2 and TRBJ2-4): EAGVAQSPRYKIIEKRQSVAFWCNPISGHATLYWYQQILGQGPKLLIQFQNNGVVDDSQLPKDRFSAERLKGVDSTLKIQPAKLEDSAVYLCASSRTGNLLAKNIQYFGAGTRLSVL.

This chain uses TRBV20-1 with TRBJ2-7, with a weak D call TRBD2 (6 bases). This CDR3 comprises 13 residues. CDR1 is DFQATT and CDR2 is SNEGSKA in the germline V gene (reference sequence). V dropped 5 bases and J dropped 3 bases, with 14 bases sitting between them. CDR3: CSAPRLGVYEQYF. Here the CDR3 DNA reads TGCAGTGCTCCTCGACTAGGGGTCTACGAGCAGTACTTC.

This clonotype was found many times. The chain couples TRBV11-2 to TRBJ1-1; no firm D call. The V gene's germline CDR1 is SGHAT and CDR2 FQNNGV. This CDR3 has 13 amino acids. V was clipped by 2 bases and J by 8 bases, with 12 bases between them. This CDR3 is CASSLTTTPEAFF. The DNA for the CDR3 is TGTGCCAGCAGCTTAACAACAACACCGGAAGCTTTCTTT.

This clonotype was counted many times. The chain carries TRBV4-1 and TRBJ2-5, with TRBD2 identical over 11 bases. CDR3 length equals 16 residues. Germline V lookup: CDR1 MGHRA, CDR2 YSYEKL. J was trimmed by 4 bases and V by 5 bases; bases with no gene match: 9. The CDR3 sequence: CASSTTSSGGRETQYF. As DNA, the CDR3 is TGCGCCAGCAGCACAACCTCTAGCGGGGGGCGAGAGACCCAGTACTTC.

This clonotype was detected a few times. One junction end disagrees with the germline gene, perhaps due to a read error. The chain uses TRBV13 and TRBJ2-4; perhaps TRBD1 as D (5 bases). The CDR3 covers 15 residues. Per the germline V gene, CDR1 is PRHDT and CDR2 is FYEKMQ (reference sequence). CDR3 sequence: CANSPNQGRGNIQYF. The CDR3 DNA sequence: TGTGCCAACAGCCCAAATCAGGGTAGGGGAAACATTCAGTACTTC.

This clonotype has ten or more counts. The V call is TRBV6-1, the J call TRBJ2-7; D is possibly TRBD1 (5 bases). The V and J ends lost 6 bases and 7 bases respectively, with 19 bases between them. The CDR3 is 14 residues long. The germline V gene encodes CDR1 MNHNS and CDR2 SASEGT. For the CDR3, the DNA is TGTGCCAGCAGACCCCCGGGCTTCAAGGGGGAGCAGTACTTC. Its protein product is CASRPPGFKGEQYF.